This T cell receptor beta chain was found in a study of shared clonotypes between healthy human individuals. Study-level results: With few donors, the genetic and exposure-history diversity represented was limited.

Notes on this clone: Its antigen is unknown. This sample also contains other DNA sequences that code for the same CDR3.

Using immunoSEQ multiplex PCR, the repertoire was profiled, and TCRdb retains in-frame clones only, with some absent. The sample lists approximately 980,000 clones; approximately 80% were seen once. All the donors were Caucasian adults who lived in Nashville, Tennessee. This TCR was sampled from a man younger than 35 in good health. The sample consisted of memory CD4+ T cells sorted from blood. The subset denotes: CD45RA-negative fraction.

CDR3 loop: CASSFSGQPQHF. CDR3 coding DNA: TGTGCCAGCAGCTTCAGCGGGCAGCCCCAGCATTTT. The genes are TRBV7-2 and TRBJ1-5; no definite D call. Trimming cost V 3 bases and J 7 bases, with 7 bases left between them. Germline V gene data show CDR1 as SGHTA and CDR2 as FQGNSA. The CDR3 totals 12 residues.